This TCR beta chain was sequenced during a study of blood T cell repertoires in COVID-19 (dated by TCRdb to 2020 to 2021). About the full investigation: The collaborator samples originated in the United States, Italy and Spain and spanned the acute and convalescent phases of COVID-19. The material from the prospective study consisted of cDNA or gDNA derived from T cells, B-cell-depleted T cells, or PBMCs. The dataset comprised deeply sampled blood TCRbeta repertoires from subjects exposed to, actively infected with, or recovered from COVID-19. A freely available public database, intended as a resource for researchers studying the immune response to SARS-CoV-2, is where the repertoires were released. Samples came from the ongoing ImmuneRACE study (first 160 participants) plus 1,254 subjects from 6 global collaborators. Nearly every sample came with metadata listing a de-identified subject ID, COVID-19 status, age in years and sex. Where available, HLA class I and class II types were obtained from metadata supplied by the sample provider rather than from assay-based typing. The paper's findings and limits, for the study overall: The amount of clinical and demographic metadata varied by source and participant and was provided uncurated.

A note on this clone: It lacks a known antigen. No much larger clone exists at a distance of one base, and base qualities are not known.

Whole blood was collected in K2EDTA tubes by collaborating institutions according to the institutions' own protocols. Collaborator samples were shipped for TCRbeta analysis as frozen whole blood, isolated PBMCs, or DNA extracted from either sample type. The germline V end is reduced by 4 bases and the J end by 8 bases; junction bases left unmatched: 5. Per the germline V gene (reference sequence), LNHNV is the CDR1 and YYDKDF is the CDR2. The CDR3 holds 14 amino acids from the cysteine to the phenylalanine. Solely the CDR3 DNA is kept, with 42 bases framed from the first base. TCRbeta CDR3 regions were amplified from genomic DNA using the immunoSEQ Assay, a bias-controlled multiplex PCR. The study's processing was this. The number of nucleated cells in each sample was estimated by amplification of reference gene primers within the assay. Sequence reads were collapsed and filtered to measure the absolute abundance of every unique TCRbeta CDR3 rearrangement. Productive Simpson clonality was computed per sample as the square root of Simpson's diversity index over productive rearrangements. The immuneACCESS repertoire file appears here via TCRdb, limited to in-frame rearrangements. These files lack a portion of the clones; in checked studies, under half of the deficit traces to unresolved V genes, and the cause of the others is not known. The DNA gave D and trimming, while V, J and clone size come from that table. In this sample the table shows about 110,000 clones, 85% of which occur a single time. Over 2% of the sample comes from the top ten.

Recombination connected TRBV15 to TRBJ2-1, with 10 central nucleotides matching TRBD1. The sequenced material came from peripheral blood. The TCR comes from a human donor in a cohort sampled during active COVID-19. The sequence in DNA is TGTGCCACCAGCATCGGGACAGGGGATTATGAGCAGTTCTTC. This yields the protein CATSIGTGDYEQFF.